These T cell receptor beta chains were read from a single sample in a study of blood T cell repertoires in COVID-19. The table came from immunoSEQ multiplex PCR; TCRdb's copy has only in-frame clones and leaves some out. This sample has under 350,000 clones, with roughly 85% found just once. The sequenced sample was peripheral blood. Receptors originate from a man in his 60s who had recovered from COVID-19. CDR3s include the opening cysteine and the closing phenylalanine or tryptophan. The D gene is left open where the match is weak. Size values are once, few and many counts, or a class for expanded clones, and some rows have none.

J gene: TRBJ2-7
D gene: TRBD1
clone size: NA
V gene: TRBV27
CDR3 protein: CASSAPGQGAPYEQYF
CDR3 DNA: TGTGCCAGCAGTGCCCCGGGACAGGGGGCCCCCTACGAGCAGTACTTC

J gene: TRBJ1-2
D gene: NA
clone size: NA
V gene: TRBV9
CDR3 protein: CASSVTRTRANYGYTF
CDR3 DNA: TGTGCCAGCAGCGTTACCCGGACTAGAGCTAACTATGGCTACACCTTC

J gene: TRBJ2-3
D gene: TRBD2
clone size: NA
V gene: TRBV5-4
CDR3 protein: CASSSGTSVREDTQYF
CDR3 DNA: TGTGCCAGCAGCAGCGGGACTAGCGTTCGGGAGGATACGCAGTATTTT

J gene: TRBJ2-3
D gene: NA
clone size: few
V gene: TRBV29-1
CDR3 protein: CSVDGGPGTDTQYF
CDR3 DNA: TGCAGCGTTGATGGCGGGCCAGGCACAGATACGCAGTATTTT

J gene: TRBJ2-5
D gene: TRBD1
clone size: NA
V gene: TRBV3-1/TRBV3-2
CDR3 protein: CASSRTTGGRETQYF
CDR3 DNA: TGTGCCAGCAGCCGAACGACAGGGGGGCGAGAGACCCAGTACTTC

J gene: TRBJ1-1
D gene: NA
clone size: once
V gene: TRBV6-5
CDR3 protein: CASIGVQAIEAFF
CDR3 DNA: TGTGCCAGCATCGGAGTACAGGCAATTGAAGCTTTCTTT

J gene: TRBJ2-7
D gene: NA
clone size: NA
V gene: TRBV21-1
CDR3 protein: CASSNRGAGEQYF
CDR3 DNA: TGTGCCAGCAGCAACCGGGGAGCGGGGGAGCAGTACTTC

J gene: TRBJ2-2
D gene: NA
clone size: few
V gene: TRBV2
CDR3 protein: CASSGGTPNTGELFF
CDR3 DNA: TGTGCCAGCAGTGGAGGGACACCGAACACCGGGGAGCTGTTTTTT

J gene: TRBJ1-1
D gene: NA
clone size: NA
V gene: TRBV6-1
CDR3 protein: CASSESQGTEAFF
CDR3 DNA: TGTGCCAGCAGTGAATCGCAGGGTACTGAAGCTTTCTTT

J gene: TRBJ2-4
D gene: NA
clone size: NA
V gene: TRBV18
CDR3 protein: CASSPPNKAKNIQYF
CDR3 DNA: TGTGCCAGCTCACCACCTAATAAAGCCAAAAACATTCAGTACTTC

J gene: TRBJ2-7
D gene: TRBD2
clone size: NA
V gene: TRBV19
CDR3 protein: CASGWLAGNEQYF
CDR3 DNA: TGTGCCAGTGGGTGGCTAGCGGGGAACGAGCAGTACTTC

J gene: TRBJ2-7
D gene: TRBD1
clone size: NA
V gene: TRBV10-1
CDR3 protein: CASQGQGIPYF
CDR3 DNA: TGCGCCAGCCAGGGACAGGGGATTCCGTACTTC

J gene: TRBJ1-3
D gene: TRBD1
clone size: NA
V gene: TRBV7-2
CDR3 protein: CASRRTGGAGNTIYF
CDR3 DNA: TGTGCCAGCAGACGTACAGGGGGGGCTGGAAACACCATATATTTT

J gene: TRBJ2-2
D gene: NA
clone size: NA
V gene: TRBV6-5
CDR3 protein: CASSYVTQNTGELFF
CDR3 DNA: TGTGCCAGCAGTTACGTAACACAGAACACCGGGGAGCTGTTTTTT

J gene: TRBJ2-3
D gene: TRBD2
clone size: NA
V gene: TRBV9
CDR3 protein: CASSVATSGYTDTQYF
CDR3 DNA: TGTGCCAGCAGCGTAGCTACTAGCGGGTACACAGATACGCAGTATTTT

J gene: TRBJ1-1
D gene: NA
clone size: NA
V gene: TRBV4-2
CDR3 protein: CASSQGILGRTRFGTEAFF
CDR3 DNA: TGTGCCAGCAGCCAAGGGATCCTTGGGCGAACCCGATTCGGCACTGAAGCTTTCTTT

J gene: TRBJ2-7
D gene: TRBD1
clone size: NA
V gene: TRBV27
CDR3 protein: CASSLGGGQGPYEQYF
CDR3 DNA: TGTGCCAGCAGTTTGGGGGGGGGACAGGGTCCCTACGAGCAGTACTTC

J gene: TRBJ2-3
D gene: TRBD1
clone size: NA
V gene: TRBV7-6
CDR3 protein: CASSSQGASTDTQYF
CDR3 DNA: TGTGCCAGCAGCTCACAGGGGGCGAGCACAGATACGCAGTATTTT

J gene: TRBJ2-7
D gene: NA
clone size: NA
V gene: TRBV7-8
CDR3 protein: CASSGKPQGNEQYF
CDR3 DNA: TGTGCCAGCAGCGGCAAGCCCCAGGGGAACGAGCAGTACTTC